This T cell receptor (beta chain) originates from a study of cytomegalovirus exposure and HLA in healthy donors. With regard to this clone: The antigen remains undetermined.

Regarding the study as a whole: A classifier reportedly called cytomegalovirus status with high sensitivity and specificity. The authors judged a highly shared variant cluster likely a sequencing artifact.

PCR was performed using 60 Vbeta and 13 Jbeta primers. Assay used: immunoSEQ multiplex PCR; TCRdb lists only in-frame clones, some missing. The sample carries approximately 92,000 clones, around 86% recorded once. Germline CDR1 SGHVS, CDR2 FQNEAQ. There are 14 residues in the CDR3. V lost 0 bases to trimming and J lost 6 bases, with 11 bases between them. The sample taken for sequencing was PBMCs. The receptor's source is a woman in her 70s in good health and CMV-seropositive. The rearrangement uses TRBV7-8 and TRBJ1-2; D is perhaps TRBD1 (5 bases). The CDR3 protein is CASSLATGGDGYTF. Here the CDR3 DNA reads TGTGCCAGCAGCTTAGCAACCGGGGGTGATGGCTACACCTTC.